The clone carrying this TCR beta chain was seen at least ten times. Its antigen is not known. Authors of the study amplified TCR beta CDR3 regions from RNA transcripts. With the HTBI primer set, the TCR CDR3 went through a first round of RT-PCR. TCRdb re-derived calls from the multiplex PCR reads in MiXCR, one entry per CDR3 protein. This table holds about 350,000 distinct CDR3 sequences, approximately 15% found once. Using more than 7.5 ml of fresh peripheral blood, PBMCs were prepared. The CDR3 is 15 amino acids. Trimming took 5 bases from V and 8 from J, leaving 19 bases between them. Germline CDR1 reads SGHRS; CDR2 reads YFSETQ. This entry comes from a study of T cells in Graves' hyperthyroidism and ophthalmopathy. Whole-study results and caveats: Among thyroid clonotypes expanded above 0.001, most also appeared in blood. With a median lead of around 6.7 months before onset, the model predicted ophthalmopathy. Using 13 V-J features, a model discriminated ophthalmopathy from stable hyperthyroidism.

This clonotype originated in a woman aged 30 to 39 with Graves' hyperthyroidism. The chain has TRBV5-1 and TRBJ1-4; possibly TRBD1 for D (6 bases). Sequencing input: blood. CDR3: CASRRQSSQGEKLFF. The CDR3 nucleotides read TGCGCCAGCAGGCGCCAGTCTTCCCAGGGGGAAAAACTGTTTTTT.